The 22 T cell receptor beta chains given below trace back to one sample, sequenced in a study of human T cells and chemical hapten exposure. The time point is: patch test 1, 2 weeks after DPC sensitization. Sample treatment: therapeutic diphenylcyclopropenone sensitization with weekly scalp DPC. TCRdb fed the RACE reads into MiXCR, producing one record per CDR3 protein. The sample records some 120,000 distinct CDR3 sequences, 9.5% to 13% being singletons. Material: whole blood, obtained in connection with sensitization to the hapten diphenylcyclopropenone (DPC). The source of these receptors is a woman between 50 and 59 years old with alopecia areata. Some clones in this sample may be carry-over from other donors' samples.

This clonotype was counted many times. The chain carries TRBV5-1 and TRBJ1-2; 7 bases align to TRBD1. Trimming at V came to 0 bases and at J to 8 bases, leaving 4 bases not matched to a gene. The CDR3 has 13 residues. The germline V gene encodes CDR1 SGHRS and CDR2 YFSETQ. CDR3 DNA: TGCGCCAGCAGCTTGGTAGGGGGCGCGGGCTACACCTTC. It codes for CASSLVGGAGYTF.

This chain joins TRBV28 and TRBJ1-6, with D unclear. This CDR3 comprises 12 residues. Trimming shortened V by 2 bases and J by 8 bases, and 4 bases separated the two germline ends. In germline, CDR1 is MDHEN, CDR2 SYDVKM. The CDR3 loop reads CASSLRDSPLHF. The DNA of the CDR3 is TGTGCCAGCAGTTTAAGGGATTCACCCCTCCACTTT.

This clonotype was seen a few times. The chain links TRBV6-8 to TRBJ2-4; no clear D gene. The germline V gene has CDR1 MNHGY and CDR2 SAAAGT. The length of the CDR3 is 17 residues. V lost 9 bases and J lost 3, with 24 bases in between. The chain's CDR3 is CASWKGGSPGGKNIQYF. The CDR3 coding sequence is TGTGCCAGTTGGAAGGGCGGATCCCCGGGTGGCAAAAACATTCAGTACTTC.

The V call is TRBV5-1, the J call TRBJ2-4; 7 nucleotides align to TRBD1. CDR1 is SGHRS, CDR2 YFSETQ, per germline. The V gene end was trimmed by 0 bases and the J gene end by 5 bases; junction bases not matched to a gene: 2. The CDR3 extends over 14 amino acids. CDR3 in DNA: TGCGCCAGCAGCTTGGGACAGGGTCAAAACATTCAGTACTTC. Protein sequence: CASSLGQGQNIQYF.

This clonotype was observed at least ten times. The chain has TRBV20-1 and TRBJ2-1; tentatively, D is TRBD1 or TRBD2 (5 bases each). V lost 0 bases and J 2 bases, leaving 14 bases between the germline ends. The germline CDR1 and CDR2 sequences are DFQATT and SNEGSKA (reference sequence). The CDR3 loop spans 16 amino acids. The chain's CDR3 is CSAREGVGETYNEQFF. The CDR3 coding sequence is TGCAGTGCTAGAGAAGGGGTGGGGGAGACCTACAATGAGCAGTTCTTC.

CDR3 protein: CASSPSGATEAFF. In DNA, the CDR3 is TGTGCCAGCTCACCATCCGGGGCAACTGAAGCTTTCTTT. The rearrangement links TRBV18 to TRBJ1-1; a weak D match, TRBD1 (5 bases). The CDR3 extends over 13 amino acids. V dropped 2 bases and J dropped 5 bases, with 9 bases sitting between them. Germline lookup yields CDR1 KGHSH and CDR2 LQKENI.

V and J are TRBV20-1 and TRBJ1-5; D gene uncertain. CDR1 is DFQATT and CDR2 is SNEGSKA in the germline V gene (reference sequence). CDR3 size: 14 residues. Between the trimmed V and J ends, which lost 3 bases and 1 base, there was a span of 10 bases. CDR3 in DNA: TGCAGTGCTAGTGGGCGCCAAAGCAATCAGCCCCAGCATTTT. Protein: CSASGRQSNQPQHF.

This clonotype turned up a few times. The chain links TRBV10-3 to TRBJ1-1; 8 nucleotides align to TRBD1. CDR3 length: 13 amino acids. The V gene end was trimmed by 6 bases and the J gene end by 11 bases; junction bases not matched to a gene: 11. Germline CDR1 reads ENHRY; CDR2 reads SYGVKD. The CDR3 reads CAISDGQGGLAFF. The CDR3 DNA sequence: TGTGCCATCAGCGACGGACAGGGAGGGTTGGCTTTCTTT.

The sample holds a few counts of this clonotype. J is TRBJ2-2 and V is TRBV5-1; 11 nucleotides line up with TRBD2. CDR1 SGHRS and CDR2 YFSETQ come from the germline V gene. CDR3 length: 16 residues. The trim removed 4 bases at V and 4 bases at J, leaving 6 bases unmatched. CDR3 nucleotide sequence: TGCGCCAGCAGCCAGGGACTAGCGGAGCTCACCGGGGAGCTGTTTTTT. Encoded protein: CASSQGLAELTGELFF.

This clonotype was seen a handful of times. Since no conserved phenylalanine or tryptophan closes the CDR3, a read error is the likely cause. The DNA is omitted, as the CDR3 cannot be located on it reliably, and the CDR3 follows TCRdb's listing. The chain recombines TRBV6-9 with TRBJ2-7; TRBD1 is the table's D call and was not checked against the DNA. Looked up from germline, CDR1 is MNHGY and CDR2 is SVAAGI. The CDR3 spans 12 amino acids, including both terminal residues. The CDR3 spells CASSSLPLHRVL.

This clonotype was counted ten times or more. The J gene is TRBJ1-2, the V gene TRBV4-1; D gene ambiguous. The CDR3 runs to 13 residues. In germline, CDR1 is MGHRA, CDR2 YSYEKL. V was trimmed by 2 bases and J by 4 bases, leaving 8 bases between them. The CDR3 sequence: CASSQSPVYGYTF. CDR3 in DNA: TGCGCCAGCAGCCAAAGCCCTGTCTATGGCTACACCTTC.

The chain uses TRBV6-6 and TRBJ2-7, with 7 positions matching TRBD1. Germline CDR1 is MNHNY and CDR2 is SVGAGI (reference sequence). Losses at the gene ends were 6 bases for V and 2 bases for J; bases not matched to a gene: 7. The CDR3 totals 14 residues. The CDR3: CASSKTGNPYEQYF. In nucleotides, the CDR3 is TGTGCCAGCAGCAAGACAGGGAACCCCTACGAGCAGTACTTC.

This clonotype occurred many times. J is TRBJ2-7 and V is TRBV18, with D possibly TRBD1 on 7 matching bases. Germline CDR1 reads KGHSH; CDR2 reads LQKENI. The CDR3 has 16 amino acids. The germline V and J ends were trimmed by 1 base and 5 bases, with 18 bases remaining between them. DNA of the CDR3: TGTGCCAGCTCACCACGAATCCAGGGGGGAGGTGACGAGCAGTACTTC. Translated: CASSPRIQGGGDEQYF.

The chain couples TRBV12-3 or TRBV12-4 to TRBJ2-7, with 7 bases aligning to TRBD2. V was clipped by 6 bases and J by 3 bases; unmatched bases: 14. This CDR3 spans 16 amino acids. The CDR3 loop is CASRYGGSGYSYEQYF. The CDR3 region has the DNA TGTGCCAGCAGGTACGGAGGTAGCGGGTATAGCTACGAGCAGTACTTC.

This clonotype was picked up many times. The rearrangement uses TRBV20-1 and TRBJ1-2; D not resolved. Per germline, CDR1 DFQATT and CDR2 SNEGSKA (reference sequence). This CDR3 is built from 14 residues. Deletions cut 4 bases from V and 2 bases from J, with 14 bases between. The CDR3 bases are TGCAGTGCTAAACTTAGACTACGGAACTATGGCTACACCTTC. It specifies CSAKLRLRNYGYTF.

This clonotype was recorded a few times. This chain connects TRBV28 to TRBJ2-3, with 8 bases matching TRBD2. Germline-derived CDR1 and CDR2 are MDHEN and SYDVKM. The J segment lost 5 bases and the V segment lost 5 bases, leaving 9 bases of the junction unmatched. CDR3 length: 15 residues. As DNA, the CDR3 is TGTGCCAGCAGTCTAGGAGCGGGAGCAGTAGATACGCAGTATTTT. This translates into CASSLGAGAVDTQYF.

There are many counts of this clonotype. This chain links TRBV15 with TRBJ1-4; TRBD1 is a possible D gene (6 bases). Germline assignment: CDR1 LNHNV and CDR2 YYDKDF (reference sequence). The CDR3 is 15 amino acids. V was trimmed by 0 bases and J by 8 bases, leaving 13 bases between them. The CDR3 loop is CATSRDQGQKEKLFF. The CDR3 region has the DNA TGTGCCACCAGCAGAGATCAGGGGCAAAAGGAAAAACTGTTTTTT.

The rearrangement links TRBV20-1 to TRBJ2-7; 13 bases fit TRBD2. CDR1 and CDR2 from the germline V gene are DFQATT and SNEGSKA (reference sequence). The CDR3 loop spans 14 amino acids. CDR3 bases: TGCAGCATCCCTTGGACTAGCGGGAGCGTGGGGCAGTACTTC. This codes for CSIPWTSGSVGQYF.

This clonotype showed up just a few times. This rearrangement joins TRBV6-6 to TRBJ2-5; D is perhaps TRBD1 or TRBD2 (5 bases each). The CDR3 contains 15 residues. V was pared by 6 bases and J by 4 bases, with 18 bases between. In germline, CDR1 is MNHNY, CDR2 SVGAGI (reference sequence). CDR3 region: CASSPWYGGGETQYF. The CDR3 DNA reads TGTGCCAGCAGCCCATGGTACGGTGGGGGAGAGACCCAGTACTTC.

The chain combines TRBV12-3 or TRBV12-4 with TRBJ1-4; D uncertain. There are 14 residues in the CDR3. The V end lost 6 bases, the J end lost 8 bases, and 16 bases lay between the germline ends. For the CDR3, the DNA is TGTGCCAGCAGCCCGTACGGGTTAGAGGAAAAACTGTTTTTT. This codes for CASSPYGLEEKLFF.

In DNA form, the CDR3 reads TGTGCCAGCAGTTACTCGAGGACTACTAGCGGGGGTTACTCCTACAATGAGCAGTTCTTC. This sequence encodes CASSYSRTTSGGYSYNEQFF. The chain joins TRBV6-2 or TRBV6-3 to TRBJ2-1; TRBD2 matches at 11 bases. Germline V lookup: CDR1 MNHEY, CDR2 SVGEGT. V was pared by 0 bases and J by 0 bases, with 10 bases of the junction left unmatched. The CDR3 runs 20 residues.

This clonotype has at least ten counts. This chain links TRBV12-3 or TRBV12-4 with TRBJ2-1, with D maybe TRBD2 (5 bases). The V and J ends lost 5 bases and 1 base respectively, with 12 bases between them. This CDR3 comprises 15 residues. CDR3 region: CASSTGERSYNEQFF. DNA for the CDR3: TGTGCCAGCAGTACCGGGGAGCGTTCCTACAATGAGCAGTTCTTC.